These 29 T cell receptor beta chains came from one sample sequenced in a study of technical replicates of blood from a handful of donors. The assay was immunoSEQ multiplex PCR, and TCRdb's table has in-frame clones only and misses some. The sample lists 55,000 to 75,000 clones, approximately 86% occurring once. The sequenced material came from PBMCs. These receptors originate from a human donor in good health. Some clones in this sample may be carry-over from other donors' samples.

J is TRBJ1-2 and V is TRBV19; D is unresolved. Germline loops: CDR1 LNHDA, CDR2 SQIVND (reference sequence). The ends were cut back, 7 bases at V and 0 bases at J, with 18 bases in the middle. The CDR3 totals 16 residues. The CDR3 sequence: CASTSLRANTNYGYTF. CDR3 DNA: TGTGCCAGTACCTCGCTGAGGGCTAACACTAACTATGGCTACACCTTC.

This clone has only a few counts. CDR3 in DNA: TGCAGCGGGGGACCACAGGGATTCTATGGCTACACCTTC. This sequence encodes CSGGPQGFYGYTF. This chain connects TRBV29-1 to TRBJ1-2, with TRBD1 as a possible D gene (6 bases). The CDR3 totals 13 residues. The V gene's germline CDR1 is SQVTM and CDR2 ANQGSEA. The V end lost 7 bases, the J end lost 4 bases, and 16 bases lay between the germline ends.

This clone appeared a few times. The gene calls are TRBV9 and TRBJ1-6; tentative D call: TRBD1 (6 bases). The V end was cut by 6 bases, the J end by 8 bases, with 15 bases between. Germline V lookup: CDR1 SGDLS, CDR2 YYNGEE. The CDR3 totals 14 residues. This CDR3 reads CASKRGYPDSPLHF. The CDR3 DNA follows: TGTGCCAGCAAGAGGGGGTATCCCGATTCACCCCTCCACTTT.

This chain links TRBV7-2 with TRBJ2-7, with 11 bases that match TRBD1. The CDR3 has 16 residues. Germline lookup yields CDR1 SGHTA and CDR2 FQGNSA. V lost 5 bases and J lost 4; bases outside the gene matches: 10. For the CDR3, the DNA is TGTGCCAGCAGCAGGCCCCGGGGACAGGGGGGTTACGAGCAGTACTTC. This translates into CASSRPRGQGGYEQYF.

The rearrangement links TRBV11-2 to TRBJ2-5; D is perhaps TRBD1 (6 bases). The CDR3 is 14 residues long. V was trimmed by 3 bases and J by 0 bases, leaving 8 bases between them. CDR1 and CDR2 from the germline V gene are SGHAT and FQNNGV. The CDR3 DNA reads TGTGCCAGCAGCTTCGGACAGTACCAAGAGACCCAGTACTTC. Translating gives CASSFGQYQETQYF. Full variable domain (outside the CDR3, taken from reference TRBV11-2 and TRBJ2-5): EAGVAQSPRYKIIEKRQSVAFWCNPISGHATLYWYQQILGQGPKLLIQFQNNGVVDDSQLPKDRFSAERLKGVDSTLKIQPAKLEDSAVYLCASSFGQYQETQYFGPGTRLLVL.

This chain joins TRBV19 and TRBJ1-1; maybe TRBD1 (6 bases). The germline CDR1 and CDR2 sequences are LNHDA and SQIVND (reference sequence). This CDR3 region has 14 residues. V shed 6 bases and J shed 1 base, with 12 bases lying between them. Here the CDR3 DNA reads TGTGCCAGTAGGGTGATGGGGGCGAACACTGAAGCTTTCTTT. Translation: CASRVMGANTEAFF.

The chain employs TRBV19 and TRBJ2-1; a weak D match, TRBD2 (5 bases). The V end was cut by 9 bases, the J end by 9 bases, with 15 bases between. The germline gives CDR1 LNHDA, CDR2 SQIVND (reference sequence). The CDR3 is 12 residues long. CDR3 amino acids: CASRDPPGEQFF. The CDR3 DNA is TGTGCCAGCCGGGATCCCCCGGGTGAGCAGTTCTTC.

V is TRBV2 and J is TRBJ1-1, with a possible D match to TRBD1 (5 bases). Trimming shortened V by 6 bases and J by 0 bases, and 14 bases separated the two germline ends. Germline values: CDR1 SNHLY, CDR2 FYNNEI. CDR3 length: 15 residues. DNA of the CDR3: TGTGCCAGCAGAGTCAGGGCTCTTATGAACACTGAAGCTTTCTTT. This sequence encodes CASRVRALMNTEAFF.

This clone was counted a single time. The rearrangement joins TRBV28 to TRBJ2-6, with D tentatively TRBD2 (6 bases). Germline V gene lookup returns CDR1 MDHEN and CDR2 SYDVKM. This CDR3 region has 16 residues. With 8 bases removed from V and 2 bases from J, the gap between germline ends came to 16 bases. The DNA for the CDR3 is TGTGCCAGCTTCACCCCGGGAGCGGCTGGGGCCAACGTCCTGACTTTC. Protein product: CASFTPGAAGANVLTF.

The V and J genes are TRBV7-3 and TRBJ2-5; TRBD2 aligns across 10 bases. Germline V gene data show CDR1 as SGHTA and CDR2 as FQGTGA. This CDR3 comprises 17 residues. After removal of 2 bases from V and 2 bases from J, the junction contained 8 bases not matched to a gene. CDR3 residues: CASSLGPLAGGQETQYF. DNA of the CDR3: TGTGCCAGCAGCTTAGGGCCCTTAGCGGGGGGTCAAGAGACCCAGTACTTC.

The chain has TRBV29-1 and TRBJ2-1; D is unresolved. Germline V gene data show CDR1 as SQVTM and CDR2 as ANQGSEA. V was trimmed by 4 bases and J by 5 bases, leaving 6 bases between them. This CDR3 contains 11 residues. The CDR3 bases are TGCAGCGTTGGGCAGAACAATGAGCAGTTCTTC. Its translation is CSVGQNNEQFF.

The J gene is TRBJ2-1, the V gene TRBV18; no clear D. V gave up 0 bases and J gave up 3 bases, with 9 bases separating them. There are 15 residues in the CDR3. Germline V CDR1 and CDR2: KGHSH, LQKENI. The CDR3 sequence: CASSPPEVNYNEQFF. For the CDR3, the DNA is TGTGCCAGCTCACCACCCGAGGTAAACTACAATGAGCAGTTCTTC.

The rearrangement joins TRBV6-6 to TRBJ1-1; a possible D gene is TRBD1 (6 bases). The V gene's germline CDR1 is MNHNY and CDR2 SVGAGI (reference sequence). The V gene lost 5 bases and the J gene lost 1 base, with 14 bases spanning the gap. This CDR3 contains 15 residues. This CDR3 is CASSGTRVGNTEAFF. CDR3 DNA sequence: TGTGCCAGCAGTGGGACAAGGGTTGGGAACACTGAAGCTTTCTTT.

This chain connects TRBV30 to TRBJ1-5, with a tentative D call TRBD1 (5 bases). Germline V CDR1 and CDR2: GTSNPN, SVGIG (reference sequence). The CDR3 totals 15 residues. V was cut by 0 bases and J by 3 bases, with 12 bases left in between. CDR3 nucleotide sequence: TGTGCCTGGAGTGTACAGGTAGGGGACAATCAGCCCCAGCATTTT. Protein: CAWSVQVGDNQPQHF.

This clone was found once. This sample includes further DNA sequences coding for the same CDR3. The gene calls are TRBV29-1 and TRBJ1-1, with D hard to call. CDR1 SQVTM and CDR2 ANQGSEA come from the germline V gene. This CDR3 has 13 residues. The V and J ends lost 2 bases and 4 bases respectively, with 11 bases between them. The CDR3 reads CSVENGIFTEAFF. Written as DNA, the CDR3 is TGCAGCGTTGAAAACGGTATTTTCACTGAAGCTTTCTTT.

The J gene is TRBJ2-5, the V gene TRBV10-3; TRBD2 matches at 9 bases. The CDR3 runs 13 residues. Germline trimming cut 5 bases from V and 4 bases from J; bases unmatched to any gene: 2. Germline CDR1 and CDR2: ENHRY and SYGVKD. The CDR3 region has the DNA TGTGCCATCAGTTCGCGGGGGGGAGAGACCCAGTACTTC. As protein: CAISSRGGETQYF.

The chain employs TRBV6-4 and TRBJ2-3; 8 nucleotides match TRBD1. Unmatched junction bases numbered 9, after V lost 3 bases and J lost 1 base. Germline V lookup: CDR1 MRHNA, CDR2 SNTAGT. The CDR3 loop spans 17 amino acids. The DNA of the CDR3 is TGTGCCAGCAGTGAGTCCCTAACAGGGGGTGGCACAGATACGCAGTATTTT. Amino acid sequence: CASSESLTGGGTDTQYF.

The chain has TRBV6-1 and TRBJ2-3; 14 bases fit TRBD2. Germline V gene sequence: CDR1 MNHNS, CDR2 SASEGT. Trimming cost V 10 bases and J 5 bases; bases outside gene matches: 5. This CDR3 has 14 amino acids. CDR3 nucleotides: TGTGCCATCCCCGGGACTAGCGGGGGAGATACGCAGTATTTT. Translated: CAIPGTSGGDTQYF.

The sample holds one count of this clone. This rearrangement joins TRBV7-9 to TRBJ2-2; 11 nucleotides line up with TRBD2. This CDR3 contains 16 residues. V dropped 5 bases and J dropped 7; count of bases not matched to a gene: 9. Per the germline V gene, CDR1 is SEHNR and CDR2 is FQNEAQ (reference sequence). CDR3 protein: CASSPVAGGLSGELFF. As DNA, the CDR3 is TGTGCCAGCAGCCCCGTAGCGGGGGGGCTTAGCGGGGAGCTGTTTTTT.

This clone appeared a few times. This chain connects TRBV10-3 to TRBJ2-7; 8 bases are a match to TRBD2. After removal of 7 bases from V and 7 bases from J, the junction contained 6 bases not matched to a gene. Germline CDR1 is ENHRY and CDR2 is SYGVKD. This CDR3 has 12 residues. This chain's CDR3 is CAINSGLGEQYF. The CDR3 DNA reads TGTGCCATCAACTCGGGACTAGGGGAGCAGTACTTC.

V usage is TRBV6-1 and J usage is TRBJ1-2; D not certain. Germline V lookup: CDR1 MNHNS, CDR2 SASEGT. This CDR3 has 13 residues. V was cut by 1 base and J by 0 bases, with 3 bases left in between. The CDR3 DNA reads as TGTGCCAGCAGTGAAGTTACTAACTATGGCTACACCTTC. This codes for CASSEVTNYGYTF.

The rearrangement joins TRBV7-9 to TRBJ1-1; TRBD1 might be the D (6 bases). This CDR3 has 15 amino acids. Trimming took 5 bases from V and 6 from J, leaving 19 bases between them. Germline CDR1 reads SEHNR; CDR2 reads FQNEAQ (reference sequence). The CDR3 loop is CASSARDKPGAEAFF. CDR3 in DNA: TGTGCCAGCAGCGCGAGGGACAAACCAGGGGCTGAAGCTTTCTTT.

J is TRBJ1-2 and V is TRBV4-1, with 8 positions matching TRBD1. CDR1 and CDR2 from the germline V gene are MGHRA and YSYEKL. J lost 4 bases, V lost 0 bases, and 7 bases had no gene match. The CDR3 runs to 16 residues. The CDR3 nucleotides are TGCGCCAGCAGCCAAGAGTCGACAGGGGCCTTCTATGGCTACACCTTC. It encodes CASSQESTGAFYGYTF.

The chain combines TRBV7-3 with TRBJ2-2; 9 nucleotides agree with TRBD2. V shed 4 bases and J 5 bases; nucleotides not matched to a gene: 5. Germline V gene lookup returns CDR1 SGHTA and CDR2 FQGTGA. This CDR3 comprises 15 residues. The CDR3 DNA sequence: TGTGCCAGCAGCTCGGCGGGGGGGAGGACCGGGGAGCTGTTTTTT. Protein product: CASSSAGGRTGELFF.

This clone was picked up a small number of times. V and J are TRBV7-2 and TRBJ2-7, with 9 bases fitting TRBD2. The CDR3 covers 16 residues. CDR1 and CDR2 (germline): SGHTA, FQGNSA. Trimming at V came to 0 bases and at J to 2 bases, leaving 5 bases not matched to a gene. CDR3 sequence (DNA): TGTGCCAGCAGCTTAGCGGCTAGCGGGGCCACCTACGAGCAGTACTTC. As protein: CASSLAASGATYEQYF.

The chain employs TRBV4-2 and TRBJ2-2; maybe TRBD2 (7 bases). The CDR3 extends over 16 amino acids. V gave up 1 base and J gave up 5 bases, with 14 bases separating them. The V gene's germline CDR1 is LGHNA and CDR2 YNFKEQ. The CDR3: CASSQAAGARTGELFF. The CDR3 DNA is TGTGCCAGCAGCCAAGCCGCGGGGGCGCGTACCGGGGAGCTGTTTTTT.

The chain carries TRBV4-3 and TRBJ1-1; maybe TRBD1 (5 bases). V lost 0 bases and J lost 4, with 12 bases in between. The CDR3 has 15 residues. Germline-derived CDR1 and CDR2 are LGHNA and YSLEER. CDR3 nucleotide sequence: TGCGCCAGCAGCCAAGATCCGGGGGGAGGCACTGAAGCTTTCTTT. It yields the protein CASSQDPGGGTEAFF.

This chain uses TRBV2 with TRBJ2-7; TRBD1 matches 9 bases. V gave up 6 bases and J gave up 4 bases; unmatched junction bases: 10. Germline V lookup: CDR1 SNHLY, CDR2 FYNNEI. CDR3 length: 15 amino acids. CDR3 DNA sequence: TGTGCCAGCAGACAAACAGGGGGCGGAAAATACGAGCAGTACTTC. Residues: CASRQTGGGKYEQYF.

V gene TRBV4-3 combines with J gene TRBJ1-2; tentatively, D is TRBD1 (6 bases). Between the trimmed V and J ends, which lost 1 base and 7 bases, there was a span of 16 bases. The V gene's germline CDR1 is LGHNA and CDR2 YSLEER. The CDR3 has 15 amino acids. CDR3 DNA sequence: TGCGCCAGCAGCCAAGTTGCGTGGCAGGGGCTTGGCTACACCTTC. Translating it yields CASSQVAWQGLGYTF.